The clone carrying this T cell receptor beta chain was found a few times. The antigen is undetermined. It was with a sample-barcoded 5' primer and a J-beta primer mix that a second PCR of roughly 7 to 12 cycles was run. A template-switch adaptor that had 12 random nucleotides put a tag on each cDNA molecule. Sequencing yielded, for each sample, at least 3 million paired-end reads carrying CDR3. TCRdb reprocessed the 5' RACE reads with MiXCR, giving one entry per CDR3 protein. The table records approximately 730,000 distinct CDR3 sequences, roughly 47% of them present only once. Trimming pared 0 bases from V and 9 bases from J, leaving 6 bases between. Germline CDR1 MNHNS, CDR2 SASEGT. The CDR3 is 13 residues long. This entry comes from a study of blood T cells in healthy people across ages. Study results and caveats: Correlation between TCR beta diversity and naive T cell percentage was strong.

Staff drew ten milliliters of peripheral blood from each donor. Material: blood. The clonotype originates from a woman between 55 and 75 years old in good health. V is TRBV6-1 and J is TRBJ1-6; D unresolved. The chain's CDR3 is CASSEAFGSPLHF. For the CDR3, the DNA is TGTGCCAGCAGTGAAGCATTCGGTTCACCCCTCCACTTT.